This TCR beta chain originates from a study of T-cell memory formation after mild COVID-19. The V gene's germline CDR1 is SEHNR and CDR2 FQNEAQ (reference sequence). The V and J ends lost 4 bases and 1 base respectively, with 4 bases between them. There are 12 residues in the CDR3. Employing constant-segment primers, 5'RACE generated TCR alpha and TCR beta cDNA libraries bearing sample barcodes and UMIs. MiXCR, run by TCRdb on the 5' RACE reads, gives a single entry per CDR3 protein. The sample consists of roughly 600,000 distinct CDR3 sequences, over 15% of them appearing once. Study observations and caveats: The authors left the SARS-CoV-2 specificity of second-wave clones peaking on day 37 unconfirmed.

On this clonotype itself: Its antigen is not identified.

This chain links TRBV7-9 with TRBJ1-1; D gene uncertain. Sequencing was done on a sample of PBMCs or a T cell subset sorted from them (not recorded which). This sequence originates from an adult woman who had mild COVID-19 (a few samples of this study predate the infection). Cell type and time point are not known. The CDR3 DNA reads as TGTGCCAGCAGCTCTTCGAACACTGAAGCTTTCTTT. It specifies CASSSSNTEAFF.